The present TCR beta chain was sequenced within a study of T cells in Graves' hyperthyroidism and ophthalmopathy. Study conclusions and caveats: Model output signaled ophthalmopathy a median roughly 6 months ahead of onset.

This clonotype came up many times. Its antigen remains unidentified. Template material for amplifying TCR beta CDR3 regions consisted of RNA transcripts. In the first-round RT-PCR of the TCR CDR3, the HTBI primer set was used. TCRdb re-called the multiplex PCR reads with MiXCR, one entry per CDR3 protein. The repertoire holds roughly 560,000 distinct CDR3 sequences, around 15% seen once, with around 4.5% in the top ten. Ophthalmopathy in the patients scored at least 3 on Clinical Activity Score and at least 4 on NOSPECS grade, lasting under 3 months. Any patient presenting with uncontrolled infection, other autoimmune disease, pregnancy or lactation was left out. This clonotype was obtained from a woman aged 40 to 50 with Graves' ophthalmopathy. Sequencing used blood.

This CDR3 is CATSTHRDGYTF. DNA for the CDR3: TGTGCCACCAGCACCCACAGGGATGGCTACACCTTC. This rearrangement joins TRBV15 to TRBJ1-2; D might be TRBD1 (6 bases). Trimming removed 4 bases at V and 6 bases at J, with 9 bases between. Germline CDR1 LNHNV, CDR2 YYDKDF (reference sequence). The CDR3 covers 12 residues.